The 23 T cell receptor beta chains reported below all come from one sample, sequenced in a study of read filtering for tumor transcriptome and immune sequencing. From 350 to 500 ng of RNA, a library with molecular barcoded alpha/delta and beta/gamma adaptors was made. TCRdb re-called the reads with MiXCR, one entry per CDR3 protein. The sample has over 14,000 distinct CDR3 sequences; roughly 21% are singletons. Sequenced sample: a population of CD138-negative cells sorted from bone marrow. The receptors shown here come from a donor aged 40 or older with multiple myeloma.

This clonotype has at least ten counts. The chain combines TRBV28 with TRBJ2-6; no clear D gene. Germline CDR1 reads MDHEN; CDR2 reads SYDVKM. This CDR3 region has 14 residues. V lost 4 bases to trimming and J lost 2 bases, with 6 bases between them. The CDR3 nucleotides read TGTGCCAGCAGTTCCCGGGCTGGGGCCAACGTCCTGACTTTC. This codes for CASSSRAGANVLTF.

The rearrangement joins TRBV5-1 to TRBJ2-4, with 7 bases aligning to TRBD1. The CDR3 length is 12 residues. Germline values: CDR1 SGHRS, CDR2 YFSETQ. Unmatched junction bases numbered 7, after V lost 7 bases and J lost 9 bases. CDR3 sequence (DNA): TGCGCCAGCCTGGGACAGAGGGGCATTCAGTACTTC. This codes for CASLGQRGIQYF.

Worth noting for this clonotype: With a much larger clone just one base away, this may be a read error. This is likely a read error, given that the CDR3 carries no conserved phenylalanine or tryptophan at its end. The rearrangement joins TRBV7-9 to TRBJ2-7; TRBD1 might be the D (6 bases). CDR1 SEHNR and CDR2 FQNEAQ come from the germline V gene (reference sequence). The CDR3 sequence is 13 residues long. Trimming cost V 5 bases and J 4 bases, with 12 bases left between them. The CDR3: CASSIQGHYEQYI. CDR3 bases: TGTGCCAGCAGCATTCAGGGGCATTACGAGCAGTACATC.

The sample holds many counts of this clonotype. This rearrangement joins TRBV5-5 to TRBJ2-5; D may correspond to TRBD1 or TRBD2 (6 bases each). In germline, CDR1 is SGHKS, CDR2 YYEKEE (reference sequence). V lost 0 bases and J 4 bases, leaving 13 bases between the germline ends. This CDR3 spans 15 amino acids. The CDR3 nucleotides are TGTGCCAGCAGCTTGGAACGGGGGCCCGTAGAGACCCAGTACTTC. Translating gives CASSLERGPVETQYF.

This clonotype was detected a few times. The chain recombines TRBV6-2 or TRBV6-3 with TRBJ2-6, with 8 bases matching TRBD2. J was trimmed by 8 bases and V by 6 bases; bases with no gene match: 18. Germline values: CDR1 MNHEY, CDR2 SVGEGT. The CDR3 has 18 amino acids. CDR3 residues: CASRPQNTGTRRSNVLTF. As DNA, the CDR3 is TGTGCCAGCAGACCCCAAAACACCGGGACTAGAAGGTCCAACGTCCTGACTTTC.

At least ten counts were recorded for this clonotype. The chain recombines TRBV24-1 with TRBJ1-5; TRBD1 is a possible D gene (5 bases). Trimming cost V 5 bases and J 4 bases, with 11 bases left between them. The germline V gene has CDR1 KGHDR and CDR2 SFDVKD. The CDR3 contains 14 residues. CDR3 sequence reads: CATSGDGANQPQHF. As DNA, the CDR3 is TGTGCCACCAGTGGGGACGGGGCGAATCAGCCCCAGCATTTT.

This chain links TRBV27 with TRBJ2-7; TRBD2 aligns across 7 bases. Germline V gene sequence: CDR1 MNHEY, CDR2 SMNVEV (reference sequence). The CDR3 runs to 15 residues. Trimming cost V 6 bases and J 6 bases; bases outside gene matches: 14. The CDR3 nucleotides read TGTGCCAGCAGGGGGGGAGGGAGGGTCGCGAGCGAGCAGTACTTC. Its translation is CASRGGGRVASEQYF.

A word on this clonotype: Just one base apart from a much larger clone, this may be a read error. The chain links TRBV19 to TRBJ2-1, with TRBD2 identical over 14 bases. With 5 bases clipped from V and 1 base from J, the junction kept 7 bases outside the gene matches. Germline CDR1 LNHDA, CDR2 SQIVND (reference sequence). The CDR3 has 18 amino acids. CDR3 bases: TGTGCCAGTAGTCTCGGGACTAGCGGGAGAGGGTCCTACAATGAGCAGTTCTTC. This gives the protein CASSLGTSGRGSYNEQFF. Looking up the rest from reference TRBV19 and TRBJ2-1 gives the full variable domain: DGGITQSPKYLFRKEGQNVTLSCEQNLNHDAMYWYRQDPGQGLRLIYYSQIVNDFQKGDIAEGYSVSREKKESFPLTVTSAQKNPTAFYLCASSLGTSGRGSYNEQFFGPGTRLTVL.

The DNA of the CDR3 is TGTGCCAGCAGCCCCCCCCCGGGACTAGCGGGCGGGGAGCTGTTTTTT. Residues: CASSPPPGLAGGELFF. The chain recombines TRBV2 with TRBJ2-2; 12 bases are shared with TRBD2. The V segment lost 6 bases and the J segment 7 bases; nucleotides outside the gene matches: 9. In germline, CDR1 is SNHLY, CDR2 FYNNEI. There are 16 residues in the CDR3.

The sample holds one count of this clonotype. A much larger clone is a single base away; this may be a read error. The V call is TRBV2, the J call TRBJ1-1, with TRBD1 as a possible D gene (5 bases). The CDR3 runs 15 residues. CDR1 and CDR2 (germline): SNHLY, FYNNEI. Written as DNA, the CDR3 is TGTGCCAGCAGTGAATTCGACAGAATAGATTCTGAACCTTTCTTT. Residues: CASSEFDRIDSEPFF.

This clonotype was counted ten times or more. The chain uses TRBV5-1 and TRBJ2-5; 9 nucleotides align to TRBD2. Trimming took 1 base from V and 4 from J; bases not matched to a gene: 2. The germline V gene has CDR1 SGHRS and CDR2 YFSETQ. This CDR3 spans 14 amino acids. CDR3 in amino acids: CASSLSGGIETQYF. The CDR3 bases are TGCGCCAGCAGCTTGAGCGGGGGGATAGAGACCCAGTACTTC.

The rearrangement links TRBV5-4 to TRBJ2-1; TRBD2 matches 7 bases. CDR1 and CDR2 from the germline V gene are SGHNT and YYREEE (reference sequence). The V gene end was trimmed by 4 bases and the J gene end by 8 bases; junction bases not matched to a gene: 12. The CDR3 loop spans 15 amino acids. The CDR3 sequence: CASSPPGRGVDEQFF. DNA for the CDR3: TGTGCCAGCAGCCCGCCGGGACGGGGGGTGGATGAGCAGTTCTTC.

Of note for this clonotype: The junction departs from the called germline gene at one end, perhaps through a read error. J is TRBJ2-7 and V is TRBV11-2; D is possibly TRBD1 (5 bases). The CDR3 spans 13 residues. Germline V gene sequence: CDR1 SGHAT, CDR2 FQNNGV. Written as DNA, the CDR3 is TGTGCCGGCAGCATAGGGCAGGGCTACGAGCAGTACTTC. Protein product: CAGSIGQGYEQYF. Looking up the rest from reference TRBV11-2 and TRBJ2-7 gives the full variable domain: EAGVAQSPRYKIIEKRQSVAFWCNPISGHATLYWYQQILGQGPKLLIQFQNNGVVDDSQLPKDRFSAERLKGVDSTLKIQPAKLEDSAVYLCAGSIGQGYEQYFGPGTRLTVT.

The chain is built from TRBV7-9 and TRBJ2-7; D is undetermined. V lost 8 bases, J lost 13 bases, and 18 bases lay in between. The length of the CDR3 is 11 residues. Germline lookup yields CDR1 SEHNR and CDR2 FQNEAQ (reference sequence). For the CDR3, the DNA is TGTGCCAGCCACGGAAACACTAACTCCTACTTC. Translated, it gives CASHGNTNSYF. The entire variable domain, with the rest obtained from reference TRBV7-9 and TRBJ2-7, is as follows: DTGVSQNPRHKITKRGQNVTFRCDPISEHNRLYWYRQTLGQGPEFLTYFQNEAQLEKSRLLSDRFSAERPKGSFSTLEIQRTEQGDSAMYLCASHGNTNSYFGPGTRLTVT.

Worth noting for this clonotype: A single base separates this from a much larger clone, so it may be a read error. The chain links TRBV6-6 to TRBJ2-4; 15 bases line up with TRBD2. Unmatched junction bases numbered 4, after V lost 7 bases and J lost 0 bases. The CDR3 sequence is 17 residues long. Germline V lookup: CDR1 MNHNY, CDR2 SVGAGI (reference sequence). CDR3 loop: CASNWTSGRVAKNIQYF. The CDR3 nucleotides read TGTGCCAGCAATTGGACTAGCGGGAGGGTAGCCAAAAACATTCAGTACTTC.

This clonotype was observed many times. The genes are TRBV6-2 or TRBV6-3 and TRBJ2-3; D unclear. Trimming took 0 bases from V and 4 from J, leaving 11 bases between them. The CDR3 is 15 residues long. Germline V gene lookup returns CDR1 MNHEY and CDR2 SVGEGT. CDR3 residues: CASSYSYSRADTQYF. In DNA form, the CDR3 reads TGTGCCAGCAGTTACTCGTACAGTCGGGCAGATACGCAGTATTTT.

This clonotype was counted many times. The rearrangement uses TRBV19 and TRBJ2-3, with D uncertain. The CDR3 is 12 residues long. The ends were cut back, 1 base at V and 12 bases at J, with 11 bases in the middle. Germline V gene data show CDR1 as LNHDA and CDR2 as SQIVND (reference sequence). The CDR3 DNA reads TGTGCCAGTAGTATAGGTGGGGTTAGTCAGTATTTT. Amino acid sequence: CASSIGGVSQYF.

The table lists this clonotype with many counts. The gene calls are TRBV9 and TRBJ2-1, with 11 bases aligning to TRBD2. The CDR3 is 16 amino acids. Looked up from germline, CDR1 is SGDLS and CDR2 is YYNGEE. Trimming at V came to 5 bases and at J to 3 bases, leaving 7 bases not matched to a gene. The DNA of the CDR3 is TGTGCCAGCAGTCGTAGCGGGAGGGCTGACTACAATGAGCAGTTCTTC. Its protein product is CASSRSGRADYNEQFF.

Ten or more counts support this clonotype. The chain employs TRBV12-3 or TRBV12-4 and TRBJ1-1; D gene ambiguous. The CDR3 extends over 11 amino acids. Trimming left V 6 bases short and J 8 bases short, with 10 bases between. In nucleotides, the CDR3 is TGTGCCAGCAGCCTAAGGACGGAAGCTTTCTTT. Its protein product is CASSLRTEAFF.

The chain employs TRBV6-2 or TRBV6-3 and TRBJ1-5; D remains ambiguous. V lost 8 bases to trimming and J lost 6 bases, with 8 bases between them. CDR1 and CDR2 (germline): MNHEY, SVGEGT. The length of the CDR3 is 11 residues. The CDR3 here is CASGRAQPQHF. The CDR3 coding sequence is TGTGCCAGCGGTCGGGCTCAGCCCCAGCATTTT.

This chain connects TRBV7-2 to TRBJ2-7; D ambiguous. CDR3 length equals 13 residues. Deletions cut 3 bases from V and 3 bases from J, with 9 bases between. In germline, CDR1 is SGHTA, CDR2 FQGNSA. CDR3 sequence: CASSLGSRYEQYF. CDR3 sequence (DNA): TGTGCCAGCAGCTTGGGCAGCCGCTACGAGCAGTACTTC. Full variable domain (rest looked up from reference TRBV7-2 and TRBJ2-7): GAGVSQSPSNKVTEKGKDVELRCDPISGHTALYWYRQSLGQGLEFLIYFQGNSAPDKSGLPSDRFSAERTGGSVSTLTIQRTQQEDSAVYLCASSLGSRYEQYFGPGTRLTVT.

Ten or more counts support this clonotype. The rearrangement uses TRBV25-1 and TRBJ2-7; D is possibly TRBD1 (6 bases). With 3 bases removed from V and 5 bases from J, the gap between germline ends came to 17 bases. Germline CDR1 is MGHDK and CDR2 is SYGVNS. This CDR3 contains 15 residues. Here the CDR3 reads CASSDSGRGGDEQYF. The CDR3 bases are TGTGCCAGCAGTGATTCTGGGAGAGGGGGTGACGAGCAGTACTTC.

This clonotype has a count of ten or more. The CDR3 here is CATSSYLAEETQYF. DNA of the CDR3: TGTGCCACCAGCAGTTACCTAGCGGAAGAGACCCAGTACTTC. The chain couples TRBV15 to TRBJ2-5, with 7 bases lining up with TRBD2. V was clipped by 3 bases and J by 3 bases; unmatched bases: 4. Germline CDR1 LNHNV, CDR2 YYDKDF (reference sequence). This CDR3 has 14 residues.